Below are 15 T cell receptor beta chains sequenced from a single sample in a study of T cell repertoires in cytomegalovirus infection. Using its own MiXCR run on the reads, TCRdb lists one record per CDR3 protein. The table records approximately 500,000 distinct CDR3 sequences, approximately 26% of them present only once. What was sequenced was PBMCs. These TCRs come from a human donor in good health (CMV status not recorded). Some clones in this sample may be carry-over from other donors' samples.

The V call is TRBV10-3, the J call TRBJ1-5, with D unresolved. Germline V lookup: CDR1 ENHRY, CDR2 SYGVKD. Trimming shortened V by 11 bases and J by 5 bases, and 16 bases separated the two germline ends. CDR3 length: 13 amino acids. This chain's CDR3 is CAARSALDQPQHF. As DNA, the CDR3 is TGTGCCGCCCGTTCGGCTTTGGATCAGCCCCAGCATTTT.

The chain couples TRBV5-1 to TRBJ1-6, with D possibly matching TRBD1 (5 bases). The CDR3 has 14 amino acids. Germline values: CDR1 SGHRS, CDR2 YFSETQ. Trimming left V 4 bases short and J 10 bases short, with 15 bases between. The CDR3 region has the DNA TGCGCCAGCAGCCCCGGCAGGGCGGAATCACCCCTCCACTTT. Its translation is CASSPGRAESPLHF.

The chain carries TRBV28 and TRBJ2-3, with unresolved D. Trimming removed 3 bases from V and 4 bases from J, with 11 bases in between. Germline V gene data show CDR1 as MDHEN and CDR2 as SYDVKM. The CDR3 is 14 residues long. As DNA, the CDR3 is TGTGCCAGCAGTTTGTCGGCATTCGCAGATACGCAGTATTTT. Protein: CASSLSAFADTQYF.

In DNA form, the CDR3 reads TGTGCCAGCAAACCACTGGGATCGTACTTTGGAGCTTTCTTT. This gives the protein CASKPLGSYFGAFF. V is TRBV6-1 and J is TRBJ1-1; D unclear. Germline V lookup: CDR1 MNHNS, CDR2 SASEGT. CDR3 size: 14 residues. Trimming took 7 bases from V and 10 from J, leaving 22 bases between them.

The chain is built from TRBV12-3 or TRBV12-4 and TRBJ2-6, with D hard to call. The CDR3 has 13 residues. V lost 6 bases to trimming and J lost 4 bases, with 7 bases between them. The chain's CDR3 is CASRPTGANVLTF. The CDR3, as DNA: TGTGCCAGCAGGCCGACAGGGGCCAACGTCCTGACTTTC.

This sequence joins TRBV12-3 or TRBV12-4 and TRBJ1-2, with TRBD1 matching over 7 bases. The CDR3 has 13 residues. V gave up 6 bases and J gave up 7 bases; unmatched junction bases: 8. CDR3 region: CASRETGFGGYTF. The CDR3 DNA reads TGTGCCAGCAGGGAGACAGGGTTCGGTGGCTACACCTTC.

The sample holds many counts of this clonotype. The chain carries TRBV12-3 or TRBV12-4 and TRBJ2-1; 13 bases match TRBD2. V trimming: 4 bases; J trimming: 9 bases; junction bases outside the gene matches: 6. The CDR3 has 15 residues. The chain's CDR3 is CASSSGTSGTFEQFF. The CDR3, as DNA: TGTGCCAGCAGTTCCGGGACTAGCGGGACGTTTGAGCAGTTCTTC.

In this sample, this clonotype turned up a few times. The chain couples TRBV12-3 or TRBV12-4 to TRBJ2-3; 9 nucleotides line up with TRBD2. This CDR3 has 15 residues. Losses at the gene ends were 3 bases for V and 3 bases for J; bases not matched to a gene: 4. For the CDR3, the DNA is TGTGCCAGCAGTTTGTTGCGGGAGGGGACAGATACGCAGTATTTT. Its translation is CASSLLREGTDTQYF.

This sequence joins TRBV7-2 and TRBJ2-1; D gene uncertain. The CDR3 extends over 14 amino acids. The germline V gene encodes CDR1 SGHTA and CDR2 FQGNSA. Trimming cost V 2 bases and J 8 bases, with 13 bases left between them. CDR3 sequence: CASSLSRSSDEQFF. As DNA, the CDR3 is TGTGCCAGCAGCTTATCCCGGAGCAGTGATGAGCAGTTCTTC.

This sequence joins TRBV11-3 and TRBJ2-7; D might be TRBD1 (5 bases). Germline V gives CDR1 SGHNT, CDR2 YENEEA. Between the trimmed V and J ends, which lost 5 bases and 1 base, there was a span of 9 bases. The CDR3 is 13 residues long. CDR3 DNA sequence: TGTGCCAGCAGCATAGGACAATCCTACGAGCAGTACGTC. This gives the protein CASSIGQSYEQYV.

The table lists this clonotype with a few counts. CDR3 DNA sequence: TGTGCCAGCAATCAAGCGGGGGGTCGGGTTGAAGCTTTCTTT. Encoded protein: CASNQAGGRVEAFF. V gene TRBV7-8 combines with J gene TRBJ1-1; D possibly corresponds to TRBD1 (5 bases). Per the germline V gene, CDR1 is SGHVS and CDR2 is FQNEAQ. The CDR3 extends over 14 amino acids. Trimming took off 7 bases at V and 7 bases at J, with 19 bases between the two ends.

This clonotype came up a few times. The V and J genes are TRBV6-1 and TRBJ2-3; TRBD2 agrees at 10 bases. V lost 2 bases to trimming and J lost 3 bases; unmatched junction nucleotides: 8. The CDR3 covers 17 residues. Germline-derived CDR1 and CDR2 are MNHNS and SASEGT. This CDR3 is CASSEFIAGGVTDTQYF. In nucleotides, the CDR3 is TGTGCCAGCAGTGAATTTATAGCGGGAGGAGTGACAGATACGCAGTATTTT.

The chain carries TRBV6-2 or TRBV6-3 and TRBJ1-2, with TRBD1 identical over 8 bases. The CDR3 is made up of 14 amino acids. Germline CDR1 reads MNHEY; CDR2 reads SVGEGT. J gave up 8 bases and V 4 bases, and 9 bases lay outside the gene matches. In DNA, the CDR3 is TGTGCCAGCAGTTCGATGGACAGGGTGGAAGGCTACACCTTC. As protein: CASSSMDRVEGYTF.

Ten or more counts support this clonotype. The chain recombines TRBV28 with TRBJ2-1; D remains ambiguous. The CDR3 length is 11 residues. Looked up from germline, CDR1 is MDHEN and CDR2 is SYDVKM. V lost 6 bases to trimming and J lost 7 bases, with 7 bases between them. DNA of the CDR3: TGTGCCAGCAGCTTTTTGAATGAGCAGTTCTTC. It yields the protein CASSFLNEQFF.

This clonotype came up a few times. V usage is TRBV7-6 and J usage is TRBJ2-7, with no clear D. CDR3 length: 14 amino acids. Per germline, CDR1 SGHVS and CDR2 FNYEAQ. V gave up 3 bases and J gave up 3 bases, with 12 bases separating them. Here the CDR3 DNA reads TGTGCCAGCAGCTTGGGTGGAGAATACTACGAGCAGTACGTC. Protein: CASSLGGEYYEQYV.